One sample yielded the 16 T cell receptor beta chains listed below, sequenced in a study of T-cell memory formation after mild COVID-19. Each CDR3 protein gets one entry after TCRdb re-called the 5' RACE reads with MiXCR. The sample lists about 400,000 distinct CDR3 sequences, 13% to 15% occurring once. Sequenced material: PBMCs or a T cell subset sorted from them (not recorded which). The receptors stem from a man aged 18 to 35 who had mild COVID-19 (a few samples of this study predate the infection). Cell type and time point are not known.

This clonotype appeared a few times. The chain is built from TRBV18 and TRBJ2-2; no firm D call. This CDR3 has 13 amino acids. Germline-derived CDR1 and CDR2 are KGHSH and LQKENI. V lost 3 bases and J 3 bases, leaving 5 bases between the germline ends. The CDR3 DNA reads as TGTGCCAGCTCACCCCCCGACACCGGGGAGCTGTTTTTT. Protein: CASSPPDTGELFF.

This clonotype was detected a few times. This rearrangement joins TRBV5-6 to TRBJ1-6, with TRBD1 identical over 7 bases. The CDR3 loop spans 15 amino acids. CDR1 is SGHDT and CDR2 is YYEEEE in the germline V gene. Trimming cost V 5 bases and J 8 bases; bases outside gene matches: 10. The CDR3 sequence is CASRPDRAGDSPLHF. CDR3 nucleotides: TGTGCCAGCAGACCAGACAGGGCTGGTGATTCACCCCTCCACTTT.

This clonotype has a handful of counts. The chain links TRBV5-6 to TRBJ2-1; D gene unclear. Germline-derived CDR1 and CDR2 are SGHDT and YYEEEE. V shed 0 bases and J shed 10 bases, with 14 bases lying between them. The length of the CDR3 is 14 residues. The CDR3 nucleotides read TGTGCCAGCAGCTTGGCCTCGGATTTAGGGGAGCAGTTCTTC. Its translation is CASSLASDLGEQFF. The entire variable domain, with the rest obtained from reference TRBV5-6 and TRBJ2-1, is as follows: DAGVTQSPTHLIKTRGQQVTLRCSPKSGHDTVSWYQQALGQGPQFIFQYYEEEERQRGNFPDRFSGHQFPNYSSELNVNALLLGDSALYLCASSLASDLGEQFFGPGTRLTVL.

This clonotype was seen more than once but under ten times. V is TRBV12-3 or TRBV12-4 and J is TRBJ2-7; 8 bases agree with TRBD1. The CDR3 consists of 13 residues. Trimming took 6 bases from V and 0 from J; bases not matched to a gene: 1. DNA for the CDR3: TGTGCCAGCAGCGACAGGGGCTCCTACGAGCAGTACGTC. Translating gives CASSDRGSYEQYV.

The V call is TRBV11-2, the J call TRBJ2-5, with D perhaps assigned TRBD1 or TRBD2 (6 bases each). The CDR3 extends over 17 amino acids. CDR1 SGHAT and CDR2 FQNNGV come from the germline V gene. V was pared by 3 bases and J by 3 bases, with 20 bases between. CDR3 loop: CASSFSIRGHGKETQYF. CDR3 bases: TGTGCCAGCAGCTTTAGCATTCGGGGGCACGGTAAAGAGACCCAGTACTTC.

This clonotype has a handful of counts. The rearrangement links TRBV11-2 to TRBJ1-5, with D perhaps TRBD1 (5 bases). The CDR3 is 13 residues long. The germline V and J ends were trimmed by 5 bases and 7 bases, with 12 bases remaining between them. CDR1 and CDR2 (germline): SGHAT, FQNNGV. CDR3 bases: TGTGCCAGCAGCGAAGGGCAGGGACAGCCCCAGCATTTT. It specifies CASSEGQGQPQHF.

The sample holds a few counts of this clonotype. J is TRBJ1-1 and V is TRBV7-9; D gene uncertain. Germline-derived CDR1 and CDR2 are SEHNR and FQNEAQ (reference sequence). The germline V and J ends were trimmed by 5 bases and 4 bases, with 14 bases remaining between them. The CDR3 runs 14 residues. CDR3 amino acids: CASSPPGVGTEAFF. In nucleotides, the CDR3 is TGTGCCAGCAGCCCCCCAGGAGTGGGCACTGAAGCTTTCTTT.

This clonotype was recorded many times. The chain is built from TRBV7-2 and TRBJ2-1; 8 bases align to TRBD2. The V gene's germline CDR1 is SGHTA and CDR2 FQGNSA. The length of the CDR3 is 14 residues. The V and J ends lost 1 base and 8 bases, in that order; junction bases with no gene match: 4. As DNA, the CDR3 is TGTGCCAGCAGCTTAGGACTAGCGAAGGATGAGCAGTTCTTC. Residues: CASSLGLAKDEQFF.

The rearrangement joins TRBV10-3 to TRBJ1-6; possibly TRBD1 for D (5 bases). The germline V gene has CDR1 ENHRY and CDR2 SYGVKD. Trimming left V 6 bases short and J 8 bases short, with 17 bases between. CDR3 size: 15 residues. CDR3: CAIRGTRGKDSPLHF. The DNA of the CDR3 is TGTGCCATCAGAGGGACCCGGGGGAAAGATTCACCCCTCCACTTT.

This clonotype was observed at least ten times. The V gene is TRBV7-9, the J gene TRBJ1-5; the D is unclear. The germline V gene encodes CDR1 SEHNR and CDR2 FQNEAQ (reference sequence). The V gene lost 1 base and the J gene lost 5 bases, with 9 bases spanning the gap. The CDR3 length is 14 residues. For the CDR3, the DNA is TGTGCCAGCAGCTTAGGGCAGGACCATCAGCCCCAGCATTTT. Its translation: CASSLGQDHQPQHF.

This clonotype was seen ten or more times. The genes are TRBV10-3 and TRBJ2-7; tentatively, D is TRBD1 (5 bases). Germline lookup yields CDR1 ENHRY and CDR2 SYGVKD. The CDR3 sequence is 13 residues long. Trimming left V 3 bases short and J 5 bases short, with 11 bases between. The CDR3 sequence: CAISDRGQDEQYV. CDR3 bases: TGTGCCATCAGTGATAGGGGTCAGGACGAGCAGTACGTC.

The sample holds many counts of this clonotype. The chain joins TRBV12-3 or TRBV12-4 to TRBJ2-1; maybe TRBD1 (5 bases). Trimming took 6 bases from V and 11 from J, leaving 11 bases between them. The CDR3 covers 11 residues. The CDR3 is CASRRQTQQFF. The CDR3 DNA is TGTGCCAGCAGACGACAGACCCAGCAGTTCTTC.

This chain uses TRBV27 with TRBJ2-1; D is unclear. This CDR3 has 11 residues. Germline V lookup: CDR1 MNHEY, CDR2 SMNVEV (reference sequence). V was trimmed by 8 bases and J by 8 bases, leaving 10 bases between them. CDR3 nucleotide sequence: TGTGCCAGCCGAAGGTACGATGAGCAGTTCTTC. Its protein product is CASRRYDEQFF.

V is TRBV18 and J is TRBJ1-1; no clear D. Between the trimmed V and J ends, which lost 3 bases and 2 bases, there was a span of 16 bases. The length of the CDR3 is 16 residues. In germline, CDR1 is KGHSH, CDR2 LQKENI. In DNA, the CDR3 is TGTGCCAGCTCACCTCCTCGGCGGATAGTCAACACTGAAGCTTTCTTT. Translation: CASSPPRRIVNTEAFF.

This clonotype was seen a handful of times. The V call is TRBV6-2 or TRBV6-3, the J call TRBJ2-3; 9 positions agree with TRBD2. The junction had 17 bases not matched to a gene; V was cut back by 8 bases and J by 2 bases. CDR1 is MNHEY, CDR2 SVGEGT, per germline. CDR3 length: 18 amino acids. The CDR3 region is CASGYPYPTSGFTDTQYF. CDR3 bases: TGTGCCAGCGGATACCCTTACCCGACTAGCGGTTTCACAGATACGCAGTATTTT.

This clonotype was detected many times. The rearrangement links TRBV19 to TRBJ2-4; TRBD1 agrees at 9 bases. Germline CDR1 LNHDA, CDR2 SQIVND (reference sequence). This CDR3 spans 12 amino acids. V shed 3 bases and J 13 bases; nucleotides not matched to a gene: 4. The CDR3 reads CASSIQTGGQYF. Here the CDR3 DNA reads TGTGCCAGTAGTATTCAGACAGGGGGGCAGTACTTC. Using reference TRBV19 and TRBJ2-4 for the parts outside the CDR3, the full variable domain is DGGITQSPKYLFRKEGQNVTLSCEQNLNHDAMYWYRQDPGQGLRLIYYSQIVNDFQKGDIAEGYSVSREKKESFPLTVTSAQKNPTAFYLCASSIQTGGQYFGAGTRLSVL.